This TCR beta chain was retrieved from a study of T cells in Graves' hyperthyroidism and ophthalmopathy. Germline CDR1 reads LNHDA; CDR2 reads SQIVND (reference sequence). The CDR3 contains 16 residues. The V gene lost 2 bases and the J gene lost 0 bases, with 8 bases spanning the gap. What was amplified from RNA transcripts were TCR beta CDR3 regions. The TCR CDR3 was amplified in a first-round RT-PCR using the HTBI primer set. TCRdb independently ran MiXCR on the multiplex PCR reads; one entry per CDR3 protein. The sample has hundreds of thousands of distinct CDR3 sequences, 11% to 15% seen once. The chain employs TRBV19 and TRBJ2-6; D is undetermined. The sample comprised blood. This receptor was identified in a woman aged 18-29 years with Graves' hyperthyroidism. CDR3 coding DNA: TGTGCCAGTAGTATACAAGTAACCTCTGGGGCCAACGTCCTGACTTTC. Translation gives CASSIQVTSGANVLTF.